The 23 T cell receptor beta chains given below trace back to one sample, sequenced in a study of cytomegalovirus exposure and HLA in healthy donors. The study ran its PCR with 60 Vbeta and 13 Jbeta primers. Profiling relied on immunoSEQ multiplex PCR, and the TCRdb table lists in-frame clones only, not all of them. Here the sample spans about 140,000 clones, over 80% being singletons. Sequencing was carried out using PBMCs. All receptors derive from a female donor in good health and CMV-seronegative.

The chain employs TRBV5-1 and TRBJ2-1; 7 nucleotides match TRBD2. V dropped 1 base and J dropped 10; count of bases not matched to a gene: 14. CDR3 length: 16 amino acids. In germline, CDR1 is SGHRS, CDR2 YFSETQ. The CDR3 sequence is CASSLRPGLTSGEQFF. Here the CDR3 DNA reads TGCGCCAGCAGCTTGAGGCCGGGACTAACCTCGGGCGAGCAGTTCTTC.

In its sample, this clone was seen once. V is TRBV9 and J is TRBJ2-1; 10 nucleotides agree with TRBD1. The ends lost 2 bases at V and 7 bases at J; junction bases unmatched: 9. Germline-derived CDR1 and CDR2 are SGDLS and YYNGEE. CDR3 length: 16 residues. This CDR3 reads CASSVSAGTGVNEQFF. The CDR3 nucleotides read TGTGCCAGCAGCGTGTCGGCGGGGACAGGGGTAAATGAGCAGTTCTTC.

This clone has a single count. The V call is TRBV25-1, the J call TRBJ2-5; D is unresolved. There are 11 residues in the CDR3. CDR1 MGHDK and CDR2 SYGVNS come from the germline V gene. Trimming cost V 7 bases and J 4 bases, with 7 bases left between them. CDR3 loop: CASTTAETQYF. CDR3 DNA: TGTGCCAGCACCACAGCAGAGACCCAGTACTTC.

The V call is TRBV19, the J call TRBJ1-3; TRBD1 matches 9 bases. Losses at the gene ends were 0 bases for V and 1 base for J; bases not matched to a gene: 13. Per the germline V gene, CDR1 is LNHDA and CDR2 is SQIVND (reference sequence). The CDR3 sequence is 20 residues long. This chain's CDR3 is CASSIDLLGTGTLSGNTIYF. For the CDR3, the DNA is TGTGCCAGTAGTATAGATCTTCTTGGGACAGGGACCCTGTCTGGAAACACCATATATTTT. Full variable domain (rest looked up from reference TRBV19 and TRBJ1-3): DGGITQSPKYLFRKEGQNVTLSCEQNLNHDAMYWYRQDPGQGLRLIYYSQIVNDFQKGDIAEGYSVSREKKESFPLTVTSAQKNPTAFYLCASSIDLLGTGTLSGNTIYFGEGSWLTVV.

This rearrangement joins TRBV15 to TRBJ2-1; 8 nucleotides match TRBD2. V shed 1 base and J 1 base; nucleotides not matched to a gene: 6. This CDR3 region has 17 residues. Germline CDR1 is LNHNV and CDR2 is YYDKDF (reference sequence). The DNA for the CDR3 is TGTGCCACCAGCAGAGGACTAAGCGGGAGTTCCTACAATGAGCAGTTCTTC. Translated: CATSRGLSGSSYNEQFF.

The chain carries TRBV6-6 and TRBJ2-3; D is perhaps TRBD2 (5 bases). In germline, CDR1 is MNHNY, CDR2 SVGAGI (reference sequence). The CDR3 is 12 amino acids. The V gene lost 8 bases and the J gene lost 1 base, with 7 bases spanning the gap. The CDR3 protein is CASELGTDTQYF. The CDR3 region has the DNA TGTGCCAGCGAACTAGGCACAGATACGCAGTATTTT.

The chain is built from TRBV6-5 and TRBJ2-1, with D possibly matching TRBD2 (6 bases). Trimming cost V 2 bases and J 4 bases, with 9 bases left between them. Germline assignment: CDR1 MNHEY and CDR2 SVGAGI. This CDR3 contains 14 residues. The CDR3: CASSYLGLYNEQFF. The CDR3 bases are TGTGCCAGCAGTTACCTAGGACTATACAATGAGCAGTTCTTC.

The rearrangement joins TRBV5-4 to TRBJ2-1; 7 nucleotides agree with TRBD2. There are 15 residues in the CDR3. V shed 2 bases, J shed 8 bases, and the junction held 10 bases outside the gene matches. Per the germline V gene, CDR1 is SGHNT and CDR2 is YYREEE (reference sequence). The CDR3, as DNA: TGTGCCAGCAGCTTTAGGTGGGAGGGCCCTTATGAGCAGTTCTTC. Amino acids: CASSFRWEGPYEQFF.

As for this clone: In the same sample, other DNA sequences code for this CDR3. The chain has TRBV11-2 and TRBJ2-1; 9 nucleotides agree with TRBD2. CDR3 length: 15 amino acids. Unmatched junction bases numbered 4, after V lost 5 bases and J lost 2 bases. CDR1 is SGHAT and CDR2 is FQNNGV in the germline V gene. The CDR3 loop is CASSPTSGAYNEQFF. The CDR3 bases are TGTGCCAGCAGCCCGACTAGCGGAGCCTACAATGAGCAGTTCTTC.

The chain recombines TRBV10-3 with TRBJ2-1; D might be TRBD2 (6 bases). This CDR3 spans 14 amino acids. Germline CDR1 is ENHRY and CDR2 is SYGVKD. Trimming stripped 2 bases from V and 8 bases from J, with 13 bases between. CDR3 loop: CAISERLASDEQFF. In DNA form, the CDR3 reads TGTGCCATCAGTGAGCGGCTAGCGAGCGATGAGCAGTTCTTC.

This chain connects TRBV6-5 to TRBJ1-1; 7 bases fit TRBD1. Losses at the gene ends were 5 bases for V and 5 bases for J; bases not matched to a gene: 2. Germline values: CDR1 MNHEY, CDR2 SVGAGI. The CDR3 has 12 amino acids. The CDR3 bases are TGTGCCAGCAGTACCAGGGGGACTGAAGCTTTCTTT. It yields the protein CASSTRGTEAFF.

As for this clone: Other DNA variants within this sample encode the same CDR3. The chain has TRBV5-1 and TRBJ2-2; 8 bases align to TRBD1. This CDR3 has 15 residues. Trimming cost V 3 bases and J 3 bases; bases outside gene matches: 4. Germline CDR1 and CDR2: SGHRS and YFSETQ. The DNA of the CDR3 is TGCGCCAGCAGCTCGAGACAGGGGCACACCGGGGAGCTGTTTTTT. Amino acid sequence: CASSSRQGHTGELFF.

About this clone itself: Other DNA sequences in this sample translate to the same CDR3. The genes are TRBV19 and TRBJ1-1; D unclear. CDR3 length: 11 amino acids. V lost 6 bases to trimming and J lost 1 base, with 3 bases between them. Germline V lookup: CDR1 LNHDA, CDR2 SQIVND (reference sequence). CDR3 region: CASSRNTEAFF. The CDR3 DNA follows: TGTGCCAGTAGCAGGAACACTGAAGCTTTCTTT.

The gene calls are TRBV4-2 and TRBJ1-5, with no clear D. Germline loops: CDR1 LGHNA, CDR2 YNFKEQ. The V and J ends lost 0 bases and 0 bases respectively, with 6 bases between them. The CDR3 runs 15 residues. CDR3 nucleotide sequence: TGTGCCAGCAGCCAAGATACTTCTAGCAATCAGCCCCAGCATTTT. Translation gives CASSQDTSSNQPQHF.

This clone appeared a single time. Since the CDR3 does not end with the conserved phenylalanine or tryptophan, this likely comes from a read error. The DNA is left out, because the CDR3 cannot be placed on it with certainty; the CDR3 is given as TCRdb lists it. CDR3 loop: CASGPGPPVL. The chain carries TRBV5-6 and TRBJ1-1; TRBD1 reflects the table's D call only, with no check against the DNA. Germline V lookup: CDR1 SGHDT, CDR2 YYEEEE. The CDR3 length equals 10 residues, ends included.

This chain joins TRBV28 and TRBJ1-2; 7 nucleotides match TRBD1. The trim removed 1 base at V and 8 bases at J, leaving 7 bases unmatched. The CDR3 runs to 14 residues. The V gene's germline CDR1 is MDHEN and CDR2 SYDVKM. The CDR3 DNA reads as TGTGCCAGCAGTTTATCAGACAGGGCTGGAGGCTACACCTTC. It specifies CASSLSDRAGGYTF.

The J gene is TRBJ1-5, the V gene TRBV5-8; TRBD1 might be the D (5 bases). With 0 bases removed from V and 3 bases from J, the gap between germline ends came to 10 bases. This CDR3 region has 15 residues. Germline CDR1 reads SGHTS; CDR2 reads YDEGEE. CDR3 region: CASSLEQVNNQPQHF. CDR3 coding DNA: TGTGCCAGCAGCTTGGAACAGGTTAACAATCAGCCCCAGCATTTT.

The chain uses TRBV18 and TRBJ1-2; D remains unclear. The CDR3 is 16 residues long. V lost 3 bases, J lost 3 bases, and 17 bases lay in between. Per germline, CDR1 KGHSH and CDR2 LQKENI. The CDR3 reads CASSPSQPTLDYGYTF. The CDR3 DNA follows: TGTGCCAGCTCACCTTCCCAGCCTACACTAGACTATGGCTACACCTTC.

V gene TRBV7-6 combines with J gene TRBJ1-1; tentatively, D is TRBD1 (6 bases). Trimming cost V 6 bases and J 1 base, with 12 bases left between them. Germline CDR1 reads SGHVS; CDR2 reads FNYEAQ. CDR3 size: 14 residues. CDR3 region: CASSLTGANTEAFF. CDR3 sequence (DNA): TGTGCCAGCAGTTTGACAGGAGCGAACACTGAAGCTTTCTTT. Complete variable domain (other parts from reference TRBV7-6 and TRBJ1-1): GAGVSQSPRYKVTKRGQDVALRCDPISGHVSLYWYRQALGQGPEFLTYFNYEAQQDKSGLPNDRFSAERPEGSISTLTIQRTEQRDSAMYRCASSLTGANTEAFFGQGTRLTVV.

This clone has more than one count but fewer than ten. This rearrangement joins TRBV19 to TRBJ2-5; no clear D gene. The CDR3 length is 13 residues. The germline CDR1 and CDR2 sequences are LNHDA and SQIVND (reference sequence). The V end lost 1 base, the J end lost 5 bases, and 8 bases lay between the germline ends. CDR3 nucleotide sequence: TGTGCCAGTAGTATAGCGGTTAGCGAGACCCAGTACTTC. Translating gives CASSIAVSETQYF.

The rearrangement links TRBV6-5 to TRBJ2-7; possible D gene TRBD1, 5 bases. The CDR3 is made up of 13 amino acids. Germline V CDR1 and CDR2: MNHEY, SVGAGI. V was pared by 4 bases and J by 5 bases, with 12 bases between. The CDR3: CASSSVWGDEQYF. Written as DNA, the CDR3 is TGTGCCAGCAGTTCGGTCTGGGGCGACGAGCAGTACTTC.

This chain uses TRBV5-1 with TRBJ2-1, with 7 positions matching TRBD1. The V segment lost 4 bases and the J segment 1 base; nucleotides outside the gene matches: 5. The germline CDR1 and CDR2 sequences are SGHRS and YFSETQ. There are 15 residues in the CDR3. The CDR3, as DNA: TGCGCCAGCAGCCCCCGACAGGGTTCCTACAATGAGCAGTTCTTC. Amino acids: CASSPRQGSYNEQFF.

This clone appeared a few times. CDR3 DNA: TGTGCCAGCAGCCGGGGGACGGACTCCTACGAGCAGTACTTC. Its translation: CASSRGTDSYEQYF. V and J are TRBV7-9 and TRBJ2-7; possible D gene TRBD2, 6 bases. CDR1 and CDR2 from the germline V gene are SEHNR and FQNEAQ (reference sequence). Trimming took 5 bases from V and 0 from J, leaving 11 bases between them. The CDR3 is 14 residues long.